Listed below are T cell receptor beta chains from one sample, sequenced in a study of Graves' ophthalmopathy and Graves' hyperthyroidism. TCRdb re-called the multiplex PCR reads through MiXCR, storing one row per CDR3 protein. This sample has 740,000 or so distinct CDR3 sequences, with 40% found just once. The sequencing input was peripheral blood. These receptors were taken from an adult man with Graves' ophthalmopathy. CDR3s include the opening cysteine and the closing phenylalanine or tryptophan. A D gene is named only where the DNA matches it firmly. A row's size may be missing; if present it is once, few, many or a size class.

v_call	clone_size	cdr3_length	d_call	j_call	cdr3_aa	cdr3_nt
TRBV5-1	-	17	TRBD1	TRBJ2-6	CASSFRGQPSGANVLTF	TGCGCCAGCAGCTTTAGGGGACAGCCCTCTGGGGCCAACGTCCTGACTTTC
TRBV7-9	many	12	TRBD1	TRBJ1-1	CASSSPGQEAFF	TGTGCCAGCAGCTCCCCGGGACAGGAAGCTTTCTTT
TRBV29-1	many	15	-	TRBJ1-2	CSVDTPGRGNYGYTF	TGCAGCGTTGACACGCCGGGACGGGGGAACTATGGCTACACCTTC
TRBV19	-	14	-	TRBJ1-5	CATRGGVSVEPQHF	TGTGCCACTAGGGGAGGGGTCTCGGTTGAGCCCCAGCATTTT
TRBV7-9	-	17	-	TRBJ2-2	CASSPRGLPKGTGELFF	TGTGCCAGCAGCCCTCGTGGTCTTCCAAAAGGCACCGGGGAGCTGTTTTTT
TRBV9	many	14	-	TRBJ1-1	CASSPTTQGAEAFF	TGTGCCAGCAGCCCCACAACTCAGGGCGCTGAAGCTTTCTTT
TRBV5-4	few	16	-	TRBJ1-6	CASSLKGLGHNSPLHF	TGTGCCAGCAGCTTGAAGGGTCTGGGCCATAATTCACCCCTCCACTTT
TRBV20-1	-	15	TRBD1	TRBJ1-2	CSARLYRGSNYGYTF	TGCAGTGCTCGACTCTACAGGGGGAGTAACTATGGCTACACCTTC
TRBV7-2	-	15	-	TRBJ1-1	CASSLVSQKNTEAFF	TGTGCCAGCAGCTTAGTCTCCCAGAAGAACACTGAAGCTTTCTTT
TRBV25-1	-	12	-	TRBJ1-6	CASFRGLSPLHF	TGTGCCAGTTTCAGGGGTCTTTCACCCCTCCACTTT
TRBV29-1	-	14	-	TRBJ2-3	CSVKQGTSTDTQYF	TGCAGCGTTAAACAGGGGACTAGCACAGATACGCAGTATTTT
TRBV11-3	few	18	-	TRBJ1-3	CASSRRRQPKNSGNTIYF	TGTGCCAGCAGCCGACGTCGACAGCCTAAGAACTCTGGAAACACCATATATTTT
TRBV29-1	many	14	-	TRBJ2-5	CSVGAGASQETQYF	TGCAGCGTTGGAGCAGGGGCCTCCCAAGAGACCCAGTACTTC
TRBV20-1	many	13	TRBD1	TRBJ1-2	CSADRGNDYGYTF	TGCAGTGCCGACAGGGGGAATGACTATGGCTACACCTTC
TRBV4-1	-	17	TRBD2	TRBJ2-5	CASSQDPEGLGVWTQYF	TGCGCCAGCAGCCAAGACCCAGAGGGACTAGGGGTTTGGACCCAGTACTTC
TRBV10-3	-	13	-	TRBJ2-6	CAISGSEAKVLTF	TGTGCCATCAGTGGAAGTGAGGCCAAGGTCCTGACTTTC
TRBV2	-	14	-	TRBJ1-2	CASSPRHFNYGYTF	TGTGCCAGCAGTCCCCGACATTTTAACTATGGCTACACCTTC
TRBV7-9	-	15	TRBD1	TRBJ2-7	CASSQTRTGGREQYF	TGTGCCAGCAGCCAAACGCGTACAGGGGGAAGGGAGCAGTACTTC
TRBV11-2	-	13	TRBD2	TRBJ2-2	CASRVQLAGELFF	TGTGCCAGCAGGGTGCAACTAGCGGGAGAGCTGTTTTTT
TRBV5-6	few	15	-	TRBJ1-1	CASSLRRRMNTEAFF	TGTGCCAGCAGCTTGCGGCGCAGAATGAACACTGAAGCTTTCTTT
TRBV12-3/TRBV12-4	-	14	TRBD1	TRBJ1-2	CASMMAGTGQGYTF	TGTGCCAGCATGATGGCCGGGACAGGGCAAGGCTACACCTTC
TRBV14	few	17	-	TRBJ1-3	CASSQGTGGRGGNTIYF	TGTGCCAGCAGCCAAGGTACAGGTGGTCGAGGCGGAAACACCATATATTTT
TRBV15	-	16	-	TRBJ1-1	CATSRAVQAMNTEALF	TGTGCCACCAGCAGAGCGGTGCAGGCGATGAACACTGAAGCTCTCTTC
TRBV9	-	15	TRBD2	TRBJ2-5	CASSPGFGGQETQYF	TGTGCCAGCAGCCCCGGATTCGGGGGGCAAGAGACCCAGTACTTC
TRBV10-3	-	18	-	TRBJ1-4	CASSQAPVLRPTNEKLFF	TGTGCCAGCAGTCAAGCGCCGGTGCTGAGGCCAACTAATGAAAAACTGTTTTTT
TRBV7-2	few	15	-	TRBJ2-7	CASSLSKGPGYEQYF	TGTGCCAGCAGCCTTTCCAAGGGCCCTGGGTACGAGCAGTACTTC
TRBV20-1	-	14	TRBD1	TRBJ2-5	CSANGQGALETQYF	TGCAGTGCAAACGGACAGGGGGCGTTGGAGACCCAGTACTTC
TRBV24-1	once	15	-	TRBJ2-1	CATSDPSSQGGQQFF	TGTGCCACCAGTGACCCTTCTTCACAGGGAGGTCAGCAGTTCTTC
TRBV12-3/TRBV12-4	-	15	TRBD1	TRBJ2-7	CASSSTGGLYYEQYF	TGTGCCAGCAGCAGTACAGGGGGCCTCTACTACGAGCAGTACTTC
TRBV9	-	15	TRBD2	TRBJ2-5	CASSEAGGLAGGGYF	TGTGCCAGCAGCGAGGCCGGAGGACTAGCGGGAGGGGGGTACTTC
TRBV20-1	-	12	-	TRBJ2-5	CSAPTSLETQYF	TGCAGTGCGCCAACTAGTTTGGAGACCCAGTACTTC
TRBV2	few	16	-	TRBJ1-5	CASSFTGPSSNQPQHF	TGTGCCAGCAGTTTCACAGGTCCCAGTAGCAATCAGCCCCAGCATTTT
TRBV7-9	few	16	TRBD1	TRBJ1-4	CASSLVTGGEHEKLFF	TGTGCCAGCAGCTTGGTCACAGGGGGCGAGCACGAAAAACTGTTTTTT
TRBV5-4	few	16	-	TRBJ1-6	CASSFDMGGMNSPLHF	TGTGCCAGCAGCTTCGACATGGGGGGGATGAATTCACCCCTCCACTTT
TRBV2	-	13	-	TRBJ1-2	CASSGTSGAGYTF	TGTGCCAGCAGTGGGACTAGCGGGGCGGGCTACACCTTC
TRBV7-3	-	15	TRBD1	TRBJ1-2	CASSVGTGEIDGYTF	TGTGCCAGCAGCGTGGGGACAGGGGAAATCGATGGCTACACCTTC
TRBV2	-	14	TRBD1	TRBJ2-7	CASSRYRGDYEQYF	TGTGCCAGCAGTAGATACAGGGGTGACTACGAGCAGTACTTC
TRBV6-4	-	13	-	TRBJ1-1	CASSPGIGTEAFF	TGTGCCAGCTCCCCCGGGATTGGCACTGAAGCTTTCTTT
TRBV12-3/TRBV12-4	few	13	-	TRBJ1-2	CASSLIQGGGYTF	TGTGCCAGCAGCTTAATCCAGGGCGGTGGCTACACCTTC
TRBV14	-	17	-	TRBJ2-6	CASTPWDRGAGANVLTF	TGTGCCAGCACCCCCTGGGACCGGGGAGCTGGGGCCAACGTCCTGACTTTC
TRBV25-1	-	16	-	TRBJ1-4	CASPLRRGGIEEKLFF	TGTGCCAGCCCTCTTCGGAGGGGGGGCATCGAGGAAAAACTGTTTTTT